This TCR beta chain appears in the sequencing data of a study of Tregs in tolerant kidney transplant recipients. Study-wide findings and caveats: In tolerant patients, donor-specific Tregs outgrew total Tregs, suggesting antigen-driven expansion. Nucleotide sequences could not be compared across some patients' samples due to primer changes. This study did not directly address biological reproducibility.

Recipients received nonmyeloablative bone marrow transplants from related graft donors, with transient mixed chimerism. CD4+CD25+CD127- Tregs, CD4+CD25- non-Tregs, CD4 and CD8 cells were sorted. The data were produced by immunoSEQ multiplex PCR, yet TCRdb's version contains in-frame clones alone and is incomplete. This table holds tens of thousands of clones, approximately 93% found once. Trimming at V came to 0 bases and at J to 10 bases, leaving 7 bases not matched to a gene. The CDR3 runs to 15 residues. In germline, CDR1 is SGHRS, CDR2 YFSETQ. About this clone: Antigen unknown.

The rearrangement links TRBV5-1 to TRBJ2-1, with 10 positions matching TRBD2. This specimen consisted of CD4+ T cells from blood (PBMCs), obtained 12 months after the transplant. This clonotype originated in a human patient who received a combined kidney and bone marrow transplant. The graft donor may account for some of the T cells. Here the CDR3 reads CASSLVLAGSREQFF. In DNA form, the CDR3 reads TGCGCCAGCAGCTTGGTACTAGCGGGGAGTCGGGAGCAGTTCTTC.